These 31 T cell receptor beta chains originate from one sample sequenced in a study of T cell responses to AZD1222 COVID-19 vaccine. Only in-frame clones appear in the TCRdb table, and some are missing; sequencing was by immunoSEQ multiplex PCR. The table lists around 260,000 clones, approximately 93% of them singletons. The sample was peripheral blood, taken on day 0 of AZD1222 vaccination. These receptors were collected from an adult in good health.

The chain couples TRBV6-5 to TRBJ2-5, with D uncertain. With 6 bases removed from V and 5 bases from J, the gap between germline ends came to 7 bases. Per the germline V gene, CDR1 is MNHEY and CDR2 is SVGAGI. CDR3 length: 11 residues. DNA for the CDR3: TGTGCCAGCAGACTCAGTGAGACCCAGTACTTC. It is translated as CASRLSETQYF.

This chain uses TRBV28 with TRBJ1-1; 8 positions match TRBD1. The germline V gene encodes CDR1 MDHEN and CDR2 SYDVKM. Losses at the gene ends were 8 bases for V and 1 base for J; bases not matched to a gene: 6. The CDR3 is made up of 14 amino acids. CDR3 in DNA: TGTGCCAGCCTCATAACAGGGGGGAACACTGAAGCTTTCTTT. Amino acid sequence: CASLITGGNTEAFF.

The chain uses TRBV9 and TRBJ2-7; D perhaps matches TRBD2 (6 bases). The CDR3 totals 15 residues. Between the trimmed V and J ends, which lost 2 bases and 1 base, there was a span of 13 bases. CDR1 SGDLS and CDR2 YYNGEE come from the germline V gene. The CDR3 is CASSVARDSSYEQYF. The CDR3 nucleotides are TGTGCCAGCAGCGTCGCCAGGGACTCTTCCTACGAGCAGTACTTC.

The V gene is TRBV28, the J gene TRBJ1-1; no firm D call. This CDR3 has 12 amino acids. Germline CDR1 and CDR2: MDHEN and SYDVKM. Deletions cut 6 bases from V and 3 bases from J, with 8 bases between. The CDR3 region has the DNA TGTGCCAGCAGCCCCGAGTACACTGAAGCTTTCTTT. Protein: CASSPEYTEAFF.

This clone was picked up one time. The rearrangement uses TRBV28 and TRBJ2-5, with unresolved D. CDR1 and CDR2 from the germline V gene are MDHEN and SYDVKM. V lost 1 base, J lost 6 bases, and 6 bases lay in between. The CDR3 length is 12 residues. The CDR3 nucleotides read TGTGCCAGCAGTTTATTAGCAAAGACCCAGTACTTC. As protein: CASSLLAKTQYF.

The chain couples TRBV6-2 or TRBV6-3 to TRBJ2-7; no definite D call. Germline V gene data show CDR1 as MNHEY and CDR2 as SVGEGT. This CDR3 is 14 amino acids long. Trimming took off 2 bases at V and 2 bases at J, with 10 bases between the two ends. In DNA, the CDR3 is TGTGCCAGCAGTTACCGCCAGGTTCCCTACGAGCAGTACTTC. This gives the protein CASSYRQVPYEQYF.

The chain has TRBV11-3 and TRBJ2-5; 9 bases are a match to TRBD2. The germline V gene encodes CDR1 SGHNT and CDR2 YENEEA. This CDR3 has 14 amino acids. V was pared by 5 bases and J by 4 bases, with 5 bases of the junction left unmatched. CDR3 DNA sequence: TGTGCCAGCAGCCCGTCGACTAGCGGAGAGACCCAGTACTTC. Encoded protein: CASSPSTSGETQYF. Full variable domain (outside the CDR3, taken from reference TRBV11-3 and TRBJ2-5): EAGVVQSPRYKIIEKKQPVAFWCNPISGHNTLYWYLQNLGQGPELLIRYENEEAVDDSQLPKDRFSAERLKGVDSTLKIQPAELGDSAVYLCASSPSTSGETQYFGPGTRLLVL.

This sequence joins TRBV7-9 and TRBJ2-6; 8 nucleotides agree with TRBD2. Germline trimming cut 4 bases from V and 0 bases from J; bases unmatched to any gene: 5. The germline CDR1 and CDR2 sequences are SEHNR and FQNEAQ (reference sequence). This CDR3 has 17 amino acids. Here the CDR3 reads CASSSRGGPSGANVLTF. The CDR3 nucleotides read TGTGCCAGCAGCTCCCGCGGGGGGCCCTCTGGGGCCAACGTCCTGACTTTC.

The chain couples TRBV6-5 to TRBJ2-3; D not resolved. V lost 0 bases, J lost 2 bases, and 12 bases lay in between. The CDR3 loop spans 16 amino acids. CDR1 and CDR2 from the germline V gene are MNHEY and SVGAGI. The CDR3 region is CASSYSGSTYTDTQYF. The CDR3 DNA reads TGTGCCAGCAGTTACTCCGGCTCCACCTACACAGATACGCAGTATTTT.

The chain uses TRBV3-1 (or the pseudogene TRBV3-2) and TRBJ1-1, with D hard to call. Trimming pared 7 bases from V and 4 bases from J, leaving 13 bases between. The CDR3 consists of 13 residues. Germline lookup yields CDR1 LGHDT and CDR2 YNNKEL (reference sequence). CDR3 loop: CASTWEGRTEAFF. CDR3 DNA sequence: TGTGCCAGCACCTGGGAAGGGCGCACTGAAGCTTTCTTT.

V and J are TRBV6-5 and TRBJ1-5; 8 nucleotides match TRBD1. Looked up from germline, CDR1 is MNHEY and CDR2 is SVGAGI. The junction had 7 bases not matched to a gene; V was cut back by 7 bases and J by 2 bases. The CDR3 spans 15 residues. DNA for the CDR3: TGTGCCAGCACTATTGGACAGGGCGGCAATCAGCCCCAGCATTTT. Residues: CASTIGQGGNQPQHF.

The chain links TRBV6-5 to TRBJ1-3; a weak D match, TRBD1 (5 bases). The CDR3 runs to 13 residues. V was pared by 9 bases and J by 4 bases, with 13 bases between. The germline CDR1 and CDR2 sequences are MNHEY and SVGAGI. The CDR3 region has the DNA TGTGCCAGGGCGACAGCGCCAGGAAACACCATATATTTT. It translates to CARATAPGNTIYF.

This clone was found once. The gene calls are TRBV2 and TRBJ1-4; D might be TRBD1 (5 bases). The germline gives CDR1 SNHLY, CDR2 FYNNEI. There are 14 residues in the CDR3. V lost 7 bases to trimming and J lost 5 bases, with 14 bases between them. As DNA, the CDR3 is TGTGCCAGCAAGGTGAGACAGCAGAATGAAAAACTGTTTTTT. This gives the protein CASKVRQQNEKLFF.

The gene calls are TRBV4-2 and TRBJ2-1, with 11 bases identical to TRBD1. V lost 1 base and J lost 7; bases outside the gene matches: 6. This CDR3 has 16 amino acids. Germline-derived CDR1 and CDR2 are LGHNA and YNFKEQ. The CDR3 DNA is TGTGCCAGCAGCCAAGGGGACAGGGGGTCCGTGAATGAGCAGTTCTTC. It specifies CASSQGDRGSVNEQFF.

This clone was recorded a few times. The chain has TRBV5-4 and TRBJ1-1, with TRBD1 matching 8 bases. Germline V gene data show CDR1 as SGHNT and CDR2 as YYREEE (reference sequence). V shed 4 bases and J 5 bases; nucleotides not matched to a gene: 10. The CDR3 is 15 residues long. The CDR3 DNA reads TGTGCCAGCAGCACTCGGACAGGGCCGAAAACTGAAGCTTTCTTT. This sequence encodes CASSTRTGPKTEAFF.

This clone was seen once. This chain joins TRBV19 and TRBJ1-5; unclear D gene. Germline CDR1 is LNHDA and CDR2 is SQIVND (reference sequence). The CDR3 spans 14 residues. V shed 10 bases and J shed 4 bases, with 17 bases lying between them. This chain's CDR3 is CATTPGIGNQPQHF. Written as DNA, the CDR3 is TGTGCCACCACCCCGGGGATAGGGAATCAGCCCCAGCATTTT.

The chain links TRBV6-5 to TRBJ1-4, with TRBD1 matching 7 bases. J gave up 8 bases and V 7 bases, and 10 bases lay outside the gene matches. The CDR3 extends over 14 amino acids. Germline CDR1 MNHEY, CDR2 SVGAGI. CDR3 DNA: TGTGCCAGCAACGGAAGGACAGGAGACGAAAAACTGTTTTTT. Its translation is CASNGRTGDEKLFF.

The chain is built from TRBV19 and TRBJ2-7, with 11 bases fitting TRBD1. Germline assignment: CDR1 LNHDA and CDR2 SQIVND (reference sequence). This CDR3 spans 16 amino acids. After removal of 6 bases from V and 2 bases from J, the junction contained 9 bases not matched to a gene. For the CDR3, the DNA is TGTGCCAGTAGCCAAAGGGACAGGGGGTCCCCCTACGAGCAGTACTTC. Protein: CASSQRDRGSPYEQYF.

J is TRBJ2-1 and V is TRBV5-1, with TRBD1 as a possible D gene (6 bases). Germline-derived CDR1 and CDR2 are SGHRS and YFSETQ. This CDR3 has 13 amino acids. V was cut by 0 bases and J by 8 bases, with 9 bases left in between. The CDR3 reads CASSLAGVYEQFF. As DNA, the CDR3 is TGCGCCAGCAGCTTGGCAGGGGTCTATGAGCAGTTCTTC. The full variable domain, completed using reference TRBV5-1 and TRBJ2-1, is KAGVTQTPRYLIKTRGQQVTLSCSPISGHRSVSWYQQTPGQGLQFLFEYFSETQRNKGNFPGRFSGRQFSNSRSEMNVSTLELGDSALYLCASSLAGVYEQFFGPGTRLTVL.

This chain joins TRBV7-9 and TRBJ2-2, with 7 nucleotides matching TRBD1. Per the germline V gene, CDR1 is SEHNR and CDR2 is FQNEAQ (reference sequence). CDR3 size: 13 residues. The junction had 7 bases not matched to a gene; V was cut back by 10 bases and J by 5 bases. Here the CDR3 reads CAKDRALTGELFF. The DNA for the CDR3 is TGTGCCAAAGACAGGGCCCTTACCGGGGAGCTGTTTTTT.

The chain couples TRBV10-3 to TRBJ2-3, with D possibly TRBD2 on 5 matching bases. Trimming removed 10 bases from V and 3 bases from J, with 17 bases in between. CDR1 ENHRY and CDR2 SYGVKD come from the germline V gene. This CDR3 has 14 amino acids. In nucleotides, the CDR3 is TGTGCCACCCGAGGGTATTTGAGTACAGATACGCAGTATTTT. Amino acids: CATRGYLSTDTQYF.

This chain joins TRBV5-1 and TRBJ1-2; D possibly corresponds to TRBD1 (6 bases). The CDR3 extends over 17 amino acids. Per germline, CDR1 SGHRS and CDR2 YFSETQ. The V gene lost 1 base and the J gene lost 0 bases, with 16 bases spanning the gap. CDR3 coding DNA: TGCGCCAGCAGCTTGCGCGCGTCCGGGACACCTAACTATGGCTACACCTTC. Translating gives CASSLRASGTPNYGYTF. Together with reference TRBV5-1 and TRBJ1-2, the CDR3 gives the full variable domain: KAGVTQTPRYLIKTRGQQVTLSCSPISGHRSVSWYQQTPGQGLQFLFEYFSETQRNKGNFPGRFSGRQFSNSRSEMNVSTLELGDSALYLCASSLRASGTPNYGYTFGSGTRLTVV.

This CDR3 is CASSATGDLPIDEQFF. The CDR3 DNA reads as TGTGCCAGCAGTGCCACCGGGGACCTACCTATCGATGAGCAGTTCTTC. The rearrangement links TRBV25-1 to TRBJ2-1; D possibly uses TRBD1 or TRBD2 (5 bases each). Germline V gene sequence: CDR1 MGHDK, CDR2 SYGVNS. The CDR3 is 16 residues long. Trimming took 4 bases from V and 8 from J, leaving 21 bases between them.

This clone was observed a single time. The CDR3 DNA is TGTGCCAGCAGCTTAAGGTCAGACTACGAGCAGTACTTC. It codes for CASSLRSDYEQYF. This rearrangement joins TRBV7-4 to TRBJ2-7; D remains unclear. The germline CDR1 and CDR2 sequences are SGHVT and SQSDAQ. The CDR3 has 13 amino acids. V was cut by 2 bases and J by 3 bases, with 8 bases left in between.

V gene TRBV5-1 combines with J gene TRBJ2-2; D tentatively reads TRBD1 or TRBD2 (7 bases each). The CDR3 has 16 residues. Per germline, CDR1 SGHRS and CDR2 YFSETQ. Trimming took off 1 base at V and 3 bases at J, with 13 bases between the two ends. CDR3 region: CASSLWEGAHTGELFF. The DNA of the CDR3 is TGCGCCAGCAGCTTGTGGGAGGGGGCTCACACCGGGGAGCTGTTTTTT. The full variable domain, its missing parts supplied by reference TRBV5-1 and TRBJ2-2, is KAGVTQTPRYLIKTRGQQVTLSCSPISGHRSVSWYQQTPGQGLQFLFEYFSETQRNKGNFPGRFSGRQFSNSRSEMNVSTLELGDSALYLCASSLWEGAHTGELFFGEGSRLTVL.

This clone was recorded once. The chain has TRBV30 and TRBJ2-7; 11 nucleotides agree with TRBD1. Germline V gene lookup returns CDR1 GTSNPN and CDR2 SVGIG (reference sequence). V lost 8 bases and J lost 12; bases outside the gene matches: 9. The CDR3 is 11 residues long. CDR3 region: CAIWTGGAGYF. The CDR3 DNA sequence: TGTGCCATCTGGACAGGGGGCGCAGGGTACTTC. The full variable domain, rest sourced from reference TRBV30 and TRBJ2-7, is SQTIHQWPATLVQPVGSPLSLECTVEGTSNPNLYWYRQAAGRGLQLLFYSVGIGQISSEVPQNLSASRPQDRQFILSSKKLLLSDSGFYLCAIWTGGAGYFGPGTRLTVT.

The J gene is TRBJ2-3, the V gene TRBV29-1; D ambiguous. Germline V gene lookup returns CDR1 SQVTM and CDR2 ANQGSEA. This CDR3 spans 12 amino acids. The germline V and J ends were trimmed by 6 bases and 1 base, with 8 bases remaining between them. In DNA form, the CDR3 reads TGCAGCGTCCCCCCAGGCACAGATACGCAGTATTTT. Translated: CSVPPGTDTQYF.

The chain links TRBV7-8 to TRBJ2-1; tentatively, D is TRBD1 or TRBD2 (5 bases each). CDR3 length: 16 amino acids. Germline loops: CDR1 SGHVS, CDR2 FQNEAQ. V gave up 5 bases and J gave up 2 bases, with 16 bases separating them. Here the CDR3 DNA reads TGTGCCAGCAGCCCACTGGGGGAGCCGGCCTACAATGAGCAGTTCTTC. Translation: CASSPLGEPAYNEQFF.

The CDR3 spells CASSPGGESYEQYF. The CDR3 DNA is TGTGCCAGCAGTCCCGGGGGGGAGTCCTACGAGCAGTACTTC. J is TRBJ2-7 and V is TRBV5-4; 8 bases align to TRBD2. Germline CDR1 and CDR2: SGHNT and YYREEE (reference sequence). The CDR3 spans 14 residues. The V segment lost 5 bases and the J segment 1 base; nucleotides outside the gene matches: 5. Complete variable domain (other parts from reference TRBV5-4 and TRBJ2-7): ETGVTQSPTHLIKTRGQQVTLRCSSQSGHNTVSWYQQALGQGPQFIFQYYREEENGRGNFPPRFSGLQFPNYSSELNVNALELDDSALYLCASSPGGESYEQYFGPGTRLTVT.

J is TRBJ1-6 and V is TRBV6-5, with TRBD1 identical over 9 bases. The CDR3 is made up of 15 amino acids. J lost 1 base, V lost 7 bases, and 2 bases had no gene match. Germline-derived CDR1 and CDR2 are MNHEY and SVGAGI. The CDR3: CASKQGASYNSPLHF. The DNA for the CDR3 is TGTGCCAGCAAACAGGGGGCGTCCTATAATTCACCCCTCCACTTT.

Written as DNA, the CDR3 is TGTGCCAACTCAAGGGGCACGGCGGGTCTCTCCTACGAGCAGTACTTC. This encodes CANSRGTAGLSYEQYF. The J gene is TRBJ2-7, the V gene TRBV5-4, with D possibly called TRBD1 or TRBD2 (5 bases each). Germline assignment: CDR1 SGHNT and CDR2 YYREEE (reference sequence). The V gene lost 9 bases and the J gene lost 0 bases, with 22 bases spanning the gap. The CDR3 totals 16 residues.